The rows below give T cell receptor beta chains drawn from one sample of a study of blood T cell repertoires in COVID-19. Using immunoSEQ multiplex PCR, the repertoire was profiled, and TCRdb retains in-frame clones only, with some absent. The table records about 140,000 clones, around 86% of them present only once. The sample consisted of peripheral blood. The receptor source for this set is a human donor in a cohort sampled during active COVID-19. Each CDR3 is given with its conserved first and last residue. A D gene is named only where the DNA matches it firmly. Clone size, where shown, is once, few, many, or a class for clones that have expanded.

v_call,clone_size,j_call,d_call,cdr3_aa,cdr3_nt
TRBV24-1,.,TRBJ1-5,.,CATPRGTIQPQHF,TGTGCCACCCCGAGAGGGACTATTCAGCCCCAGCATTTT
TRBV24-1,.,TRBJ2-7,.,CATSERGGEQYF,TGTGCCACCAGTGAACGAGGAGGCGAGCAGTACTTC
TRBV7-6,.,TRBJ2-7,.,CASSLRGHRPDSYEQYF,TGTGCCAGCAGCTTAAGGGGACACCGTCCAGATTCCTACGAGCAGTACTTC
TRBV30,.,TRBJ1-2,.,CAWSVRNGVSGYTF,TGTGCCTGGAGTGTACGGAACGGGGTCTCTGGCTACACCTTC
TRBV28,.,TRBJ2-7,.,CASSFTVLENEQYF,TGTGCCAGCAGTTTTACAGTCTTAGAGAACGAGCAGTACTTC
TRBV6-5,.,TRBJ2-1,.,CASRRGGPGYNEQFF,TGTGCCAGCAGGAGGGGGGGGCCGGGATACAATGAGCAGTTCTTC
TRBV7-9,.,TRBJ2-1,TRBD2,CASRERGGIYEQFF,TGTGCCAGCAGAGAGCGGGGGGGCATATATGAGCAGTTCTTC
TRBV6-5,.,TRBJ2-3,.,CASSRGLSGADTQYF,TGTGCCAGCAGCCGGGGACTCTCGGGGGCAGATACGCAGTATTTT
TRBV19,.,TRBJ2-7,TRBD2,CASSTGTIPTYEQYF,TGTGCCAGTAGTACCGGGACTATCCCGACCTACGAGCAGTACTTC
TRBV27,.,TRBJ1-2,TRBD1,CASSPGTGIYGYTF,TGTGCCAGCAGTCCAGGGACAGGGATCTATGGCTACACCTTC
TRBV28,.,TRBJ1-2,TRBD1,CASSSRTGPSGGYTF,TGTGCCAGCAGTTCCCGGACAGGGCCTTCGGGAGGCTACACCTTC
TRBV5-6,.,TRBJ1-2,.,CASSFRTLIGYGYTF,TGTGCCAGCAGCTTCCGGACTCTTATAGGCTATGGCTACACCTTC
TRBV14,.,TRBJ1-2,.,CASSQAGSLGYTF,TGTGCCAGCAGCCAAGCCGGGTCCCTAGGCTACACCTTC
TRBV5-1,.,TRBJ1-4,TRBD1,CASSSETGAGEKLFF,TGCGCCAGCAGCTCTGAAACAGGGGCGGGTGAAAAACTGTTTTTT
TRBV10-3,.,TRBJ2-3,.,CAISGAGREITDTQYF,TGTGCCATCAGTGGGGCGGGGCGGGAAATCACAGATACGCAGTATTTT
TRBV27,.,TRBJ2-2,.,CASSLQGQANTGELFF,TGTGCCAGCAGTTTACAGGGACAAGCGAACACCGGGGAGCTGTTTTTT
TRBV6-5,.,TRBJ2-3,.,CASSYSFSGNGDTQYF,TGTGCCAGCAGTTACTCGTTCTCAGGGAACGGAGATACGCAGTATTTT
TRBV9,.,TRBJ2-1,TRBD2,CASSVALAGGWYNEQFF,TGTGCCAGCAGCGTAGCTCTAGCGGGAGGTTGGTACAATGAGCAGTTCTTC
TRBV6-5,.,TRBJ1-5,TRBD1,CASSYSGQGSQPQHF,TGTGCCAGCAGTTACTCAGGACAGGGCTCTCAGCCCCAGCATTTT
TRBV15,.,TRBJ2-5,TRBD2,CATSNSAVAGGERETQYF,TGTGCCACCAGCAACTCCGCGGTAGCGGGGGGAGAGCGGGAGACCCAGTACTTC
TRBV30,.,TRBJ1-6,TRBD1,CAWRDRRVWNSPLHF,TGTGCCTGGAGGGACAGGCGGGTTTGGAATTCACCCCTCCACTTT
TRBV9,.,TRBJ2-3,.,CASSVLGARSDTQYF,TGTGCCAGCAGCGTCTTGGGGGCTAGGTCAGATACGCAGTATTTT
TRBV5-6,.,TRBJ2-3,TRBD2,CASTADSSGGAPDTQYF,TGTGCCAGCACCGCGGACAGTAGCGGGGGGGCCCCAGATACGCAGTATTTT
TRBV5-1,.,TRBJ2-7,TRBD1,CASSAYTSRDRSYEQYF,TGCGCCAGCAGCGCATATACGTCCCGGGACAGATCCTACGAGCAGTACTTC
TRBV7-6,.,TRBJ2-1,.,CASSPGNEQFF,TGTGCCAGCAGCCCAGGGAATGAGCAGTTCTTC
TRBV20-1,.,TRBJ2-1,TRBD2,CSASPASGHIGEQFF,TGCAGTGCTAGTCCCGCTAGCGGGCACATTGGTGAGCAGTTCTTC
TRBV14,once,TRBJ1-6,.,CASSSHAYSPLHF,TGTGCCAGCAGCTCCCACGCGTATTCACCCCTCCACTTT
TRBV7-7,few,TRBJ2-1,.,CASSLSYGGHNEQFF,TGTGCTAGCAGCTTAAGTTACGGCGGTCACAATGAGCAGTTCTTC
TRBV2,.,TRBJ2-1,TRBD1,CASSGQGFYNEQFF,TGTGCCAGCAGTGGACAGGGGTTCTACAATGAGCAGTTCTTC
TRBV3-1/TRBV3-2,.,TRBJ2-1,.,CASSQLEGYNEQFF,TGTGCCAGCAGCCAGCTCGAGGGCTACAATGAGCAGTTCTTC
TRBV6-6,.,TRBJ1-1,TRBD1,CASSYDRGGRNTEAFF,TGTGCCAGCAGTTACGACAGGGGAGGGAGGAACACTGAAGCTTTCTTT
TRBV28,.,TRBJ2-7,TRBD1,CASSPLGTGKAYEQYF,TGTGCCAGCAGTCCCCTCGGGACAGGGAAAGCCTACGAGCAGTACTTC
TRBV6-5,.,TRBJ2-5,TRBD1,CASTGTVETQYF,TGTGCCAGCACCGGGACAGTGGAGACCCAGTACTTC
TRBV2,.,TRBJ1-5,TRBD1,CASSSSDRGYSNQPQHF,TGTGCCAGCTCGAGCTCCGACAGGGGATATAGCAATCAGCCCCAGCATTTT
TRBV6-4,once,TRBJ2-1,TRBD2,CASSGGAGGGNEQFF,TGTGCCAGCAGTGGTGGAGCGGGGGGAGGAAATGAGCAGTTCTTC
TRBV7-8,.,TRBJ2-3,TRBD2,CASSLDVAGGPDTQYF,TGTGCCAGCAGCTTAGATGTAGCGGGAGGGCCAGATACGCAGTATTTT
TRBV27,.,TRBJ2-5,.,CASSLRETQYF,TGTGCCAGCAGTTTGCGGGAGACCCAGTACTTC
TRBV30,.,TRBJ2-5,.,CAWSSSLRIETQYF,TGTGCCTGGAGTTCCTCCCTGCGCATCGAGACCCAGTACTTC
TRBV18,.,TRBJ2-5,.,CASSPRRGQETQYF,TGTGCCAGCTCACCCAGGCGTGGCCAAGAGACCCAGTACTTC